These 9 T cell receptor beta chains share one sample of origin, sequenced in a study of blood T cell repertoires in COVID-19. Data came from immunoSEQ multiplex PCR; TCRdb stores just in-frame clones and leaves some out. The table has roughly 77,000 clones, about four fifths seen once. The sample was peripheral blood. The receptors were sampled from a man aged 60 to 75 with COVID-19, enrolled during active disease.

This chain joins TRBV19 and TRBJ1-1; 10 nucleotides agree with TRBD1. The J segment lost 0 bases and the V segment lost 10 bases, leaving 11 bases of the junction unmatched. This CDR3 has 16 amino acids. In germline, CDR1 is LNHDA, CDR2 SQIVND (reference sequence). CDR3 sequence: CATYRDRGSLNTEAFF. DNA of the CDR3: TGTGCCACATACCGGGACAGGGGTTCTTTGAACACTGAAGCTTTCTTT.

The gene calls are TRBV7-6 and TRBJ2-2; D unclear. This CDR3 comprises 12 residues. Germline V gene data show CDR1 as SGHVS and CDR2 as FNYEAQ. Trimming cost V 1 base and J 8 bases, with 5 bases left between them. CDR3 in DNA: TGTGCCAGCAGCTTAGAAGCTGGGGAGCTGTTTTTT. Its translation is CASSLEAGELFF.

The chain has TRBV5-1 and TRBJ1-1; D is possibly TRBD1 (6 bases). The V gene's germline CDR1 is SGHRS and CDR2 YFSETQ. The CDR3 has 16 amino acids. V was clipped by 4 bases and J by 2 bases, with 18 bases between them. CDR3 loop: CASSPSGQRKNTEAFF. DNA for the CDR3: TGCGCCAGCAGCCCTTCCGGACAGAGAAAAAACACTGAAGCTTTCTTT. Combining the CDR3 with reference TRBV5-1 and TRBJ1-1 gives the whole variable domain KAGVTQTPRYLIKTRGQQVTLSCSPISGHRSVSWYQQTPGQGLQFLFEYFSETQRNKGNFPGRFSGRQFSNSRSEMNVSTLELGDSALYLCASSPSGQRKNTEAFFGQGTRLTVV.

A note on this clone: Other nucleotide sequences from this sample produce the same CDR3. The V and J genes are TRBV6-5 and TRBJ1-4; no clear D. The germline gives CDR1 MNHEY, CDR2 SVGAGI. The V end was cut by 7 bases, the J end by 3 bases, with 12 bases between. The CDR3 length is 14 residues. The CDR3 nucleotides are TGTGCCAGCAAATTAACAGCCCCTAATGAAAAACTGTTTTTT. It encodes CASKLTAPNEKLFF.

CDR3 region: CASSVAPDYEQYF. As DNA, the CDR3 is TGTGCCAGCAGCGTAGCCCCAGACTACGAGCAGTACTTC. This rearrangement joins TRBV9 to TRBJ2-7; no definite D call. CDR1 and CDR2 (germline): SGDLS, YYNGEE. This CDR3 is 13 amino acids long. Trimming removed 0 bases at V and 3 bases at J, with 7 bases between. The full variable domain, completed using reference TRBV9 and TRBJ2-7, is DSGVTQTPKHLITATGQRVTLRCSPRSGDLSVYWYQQSLDQGLQFLIQYYNGEERAKGNILERFSAQQFPDLHSELNLSSLELGDSALYFCASSVAPDYEQYFGPGTRLTVT.

Only one count was recorded for this clone. The chain recombines TRBV11-1 with TRBJ2-7; no reliable D call. The CDR3 has 13 amino acids. CDR1 is SGHAT, CDR2 FQDESV, per germline (reference sequence). Trimming stripped 3 bases from V and 1 base from J, with 7 bases between. The CDR3 DNA is TGTGCCAGCAGCTTGGTCGGTTCCTACGAGCAGTACTTC. Protein sequence: CASSLVGSYEQYF.

J is TRBJ2-1 and V is TRBV11-2; 11 nucleotides align to TRBD2. Germline CDR1 and CDR2: SGHAT and FQNNGV. Germline trimming cut 4 bases from V and 0 bases from J; bases unmatched to any gene: 5. CDR3 length: 17 amino acids. CDR3 amino acids: CASSYRLAGSSYNEQFF. The CDR3 DNA reads TGTGCCAGCAGCTACCGACTAGCGGGAAGCTCCTACAATGAGCAGTTCTTC.

The count of this clone is one. The rearrangement uses TRBV2 and TRBJ2-1, with D possibly TRBD2 on 5 matching bases. Trimming removed 5 bases at V and 6 bases at J, with 11 bases between. This CDR3 has 13 residues. Germline V CDR1 and CDR2: SNHLY, FYNNEI. The CDR3 protein is CASSLSEGNEQFF. As DNA, the CDR3 is TGTGCCAGCAGTTTAAGTGAGGGCAATGAGCAGTTCTTC.

The rearrangement joins TRBV5-1 to TRBJ1-2; the D is unclear. This CDR3 spans 12 amino acids. Germline V lookup: CDR1 SGHRS, CDR2 YFSETQ. V was trimmed by 6 bases and J by 8 bases, leaving 14 bases between them. The CDR3 sequence: CASTLGGHGYTF. In DNA, the CDR3 is TGCGCCAGCACTTTGGGAGGGCACGGCTACACCTTC.